Shown below are 21 T cell receptor beta chains from a single sample sequenced in a study of OX40 agonist ivuxolimab in advanced cancers. Generated by immunoSEQ multiplex PCR, the TCRdb table keeps only in-frame clones and is missing some. Here the sample spans 45,000 to 55,000 clones, 70% to 90% being singletons. The sequenced sample was CD4+ or CD8+ T cells sorted from blood, obtained in a trial of the OX40 agonist ivuxolimab. The receptor set was obtained from an adult with an advanced solid tumor such as melanoma, head and neck, liver or kidney cancer.

The V gene is TRBV5-1, the J gene TRBJ2-3; D is possibly TRBD1 (7 bases). V was shortened by 0 bases and J by 4 bases, with 12 bases between the two germline ends. The length of the CDR3 is 15 residues. Germline V lookup: CDR1 SGHRS, CDR2 YFSETQ. DNA of the CDR3: TGCGCCAGCAGCTTGGCAGGGGGGCTAGCAGATACGCAGTATTTT. This sequence encodes CASSLAGGLADTQYF.

The chain employs TRBV6-1 and TRBJ1-3; D is undetermined. The CDR3 has 14 residues. CDR1 and CDR2 from the germline V gene are MNHNS and SASEGT. V shed 3 bases and J shed 3 bases, with 9 bases lying between them. CDR3 nucleotides: TGTGCCAGCAGTGAGTGGTATGGTGGAAACACCATATATTTT. As protein: CASSEWYGGNTIYF.

J is TRBJ2-7 and V is TRBV5-4; the match to TRBD2 covers 13 bases. V was clipped by 4 bases and J by 3 bases; unmatched bases: 4. Germline V CDR1 and CDR2: SGHNT, YYREEE (reference sequence). The CDR3 totals 15 residues. CDR3 sequence (DNA): TGTGCCAGCAGCCCCGGACTAGCGGGAGTCTACGAGCAGTACTTC. This codes for CASSPGLAGVYEQYF.

The CDR3 nucleotides read TGTGCCACCGGGGCATCAACGCGGGGCACCGGGGAGCTGTTTTTT. Translated, it gives CATGASTRGTGELFF. V usage is TRBV15 and J usage is TRBJ2-2; D is perhaps TRBD2 (6 bases). Trimming pared 8 bases from V and 4 bases from J, leaving 17 bases between. CDR1 and CDR2 (germline): LNHNV, YYDKDF (reference sequence). The CDR3 loop spans 15 amino acids. The entire variable domain, with the rest obtained from reference TRBV15 and TRBJ2-2, is as follows: DAMVIQNPRYQVTQFGKPVTLSCSQTLNHNVMYWYQQKSSQAPKLLFHYYDKDFNNEADTPDNFQSRRPNTSFCFLDIRSPGLGDTAMYLCATGASTRGTGELFFGEGSRLTVL.

This clone appeared once. The CDR3: CASRSGSSSYNEQFF. CDR3 bases: TGTGCCAGCAGAAGCGGGAGTAGTTCCTACAATGAGCAGTTCTTC. The chain carries TRBV2 and TRBJ2-1; 8 bases map to TRBD2. After removal of 6 bases from V and 1 base from J, the junction contained 5 bases not matched to a gene. The CDR3 covers 15 residues. CDR1 SNHLY and CDR2 FYNNEI come from the germline V gene. Full variable domain (rest looked up from reference TRBV2 and TRBJ2-1): EPEVTQTPSHQVTQMGQEVILRCVPISNHLYFYWYRQILGQKVEFLVSFYNNEISEKSEIFDDQFSVERPDGSNFTLKIRSTKLEDSAMYFCASRSGSSSYNEQFFGPGTRLTVL.

The chain employs TRBV6-1 and TRBJ1-1; D gene unclear. V shed 7 bases and J shed 3 bases, with 9 bases lying between them. Germline assignment: CDR1 MNHNS and CDR2 SASEGT. The CDR3 totals 12 residues. CDR3 in DNA: TGTGCCAGCAACCTCCTGCACACTGAAGCTTTCTTT. Translating it yields CASNLLHTEAFF.

The chain has TRBV7-2 and TRBJ2-2; tentatively, D is TRBD1 or TRBD2 (5 bases each). This CDR3 is 17 amino acids long. Germline CDR1 reads SGHTA; CDR2 reads FQGNSA. Trimming removed 5 bases at V and 0 bases at J, with 16 bases between. The chain's CDR3 is CASSPRGVGANTGELFF. The CDR3 DNA is TGTGCCAGCAGCCCCAGAGGGGTGGGCGCGAACACCGGGGAGCTGTTTTTT.

The chain carries TRBV11-2 and TRBJ2-7; D possibly matches TRBD1 or TRBD2 (5 bases each). The CDR3 consists of 14 residues. V shed 5 bases and J shed 6 bases, with 17 bases lying between them. CDR1 and CDR2 from the germline V gene are SGHAT and FQNNGV. This CDR3 is CASSEPGRNVEQYF. The CDR3 DNA follows: TGTGCCAGCAGCGAACCGGGACGGAACGTCGAGCAGTACTTC. Together with reference TRBV11-2 and TRBJ2-7, the CDR3 gives the full variable domain: EAGVAQSPRYKIIEKRQSVAFWCNPISGHATLYWYQQILGQGPKLLIQFQNNGVVDDSQLPKDRFSAERLKGVDSTLKIQPAKLEDSAVYLCASSEPGRNVEQYFGPGTRLTVT.

A single count supports this clone. The rearrangement joins TRBV10-3 to TRBJ2-1, with TRBD1 identical over 9 bases. With 11 bases clipped from V and 6 bases from J, the junction kept 11 bases outside the gene matches. Per the germline V gene, CDR1 is ENHRY and CDR2 is SYGVKD. CDR3 size: 14 residues. In DNA form, the CDR3 reads TGTGCCCACCGGGGGGACAGGGATATCAATGAGCAGTTCTTC. Translating it yields CAHRGDRDINEQFF.

V is TRBV9 and J is TRBJ2-1, with 11 bases lining up with TRBD2. CDR1 SGDLS and CDR2 YYNGEE come from the germline V gene. V dropped 1 base and J dropped 4; count of bases not matched to a gene: 10. The CDR3 has 18 residues. The CDR3 region has the DNA TGTGCCAGCAGCGTATACCCCGGGACTAGCGGCAAATACAATGAGCAGTTCTTC. The encoded protein is CASSVYPGTSGKYNEQFF.

V usage is TRBV27 and J usage is TRBJ2-5; D remains unclear. The DNA matches TRBJ2-7 better at its end, which makes the J call doubtful. Germline V gene data show CDR1 as MNHEY and CDR2 as SMNVEV (reference sequence). CDR3 size: 12 residues. CDR3 sequence (DNA): TGTGCCAGCAGTCTACTTTTCTACGAGCAGTACTTC. This translates into CASSLLFYEQYF.

V gene TRBV5-6 combines with J gene TRBJ2-1, with 11 bases matching TRBD2. Germline trimming cut 2 bases from V and 7 bases from J; bases unmatched to any gene: 5. This CDR3 spans 15 amino acids. Germline CDR1 is SGHDT and CDR2 is YYEEEE. The CDR3 DNA reads TGTGCCAGCAGCTTTAGCGGGAGGGCCTTAAATGAGCAGTTCTTC. It specifies CASSFSGRALNEQFF.

This chain uses TRBV6-6 with TRBJ2-3; no clear D. V lost 2 bases and J lost 6, with 15 bases in between. The CDR3 is 15 amino acids. Germline loops: CDR1 MNHNY, CDR2 SVGAGI (reference sequence). This CDR3 reads CASSYGVAWPDTQYF. As DNA, the CDR3 is TGTGCCAGCAGTTACGGGGTAGCTTGGCCGGATACGCAGTATTTT.

The sample holds a few counts of this clone. The chain links TRBV19 to TRBJ1-6; TRBD1 matches at 8 bases. This CDR3 is built from 16 residues. Germline CDR1 reads LNHDA; CDR2 reads SQIVND (reference sequence). The J segment lost 9 bases and the V segment lost 1 base, leaving 8 bases of the junction unmatched. CDR3 coding DNA: TGTGCCAGTAGTATAGGGACAGGGCCGCCGGGTTCACCCCTCCACTTT. Translation: CASSIGTGPPGSPLHF.

The chain links TRBV27 to TRBJ2-3, with D tentatively TRBD1 or TRBD2 (5 bases each). This CDR3 has 16 residues. The V end was cut by 3 bases, the J end by 3 bases, with 16 bases between. Germline-derived CDR1 and CDR2 are MNHEY and SMNVEV (reference sequence). CDR3 in amino acids: CASSFAGTKATDTQYF. The CDR3 DNA is TGTGCCAGCAGTTTCGCCGGGACCAAGGCAACAGATACGCAGTATTTT.

This clone turned up a few times. The chain recombines TRBV10-1 with TRBJ1-2, with a weak D call TRBD1 (6 bases). The CDR3 is made up of 15 amino acids. CDR1 and CDR2 (germline): WNHNN, SYGVQD (reference sequence). Trimming took off 8 bases at V and 1 base at J, with 17 bases between the two ends. CDR3 in amino acids: CASSARGAVNYGYTF. As DNA, the CDR3 is TGCGCCAGCTCGGCCAGGGGTGCGGTTAACTATGGCTACACCTTC.

The gene calls are TRBV5-1 and TRBJ2-2; a weak D match, TRBD2 (6 bases). Germline V gene lookup returns CDR1 SGHRS and CDR2 YFSETQ. The CDR3 loop spans 15 amino acids. Trimming removed 3 bases from V and 3 bases from J, with 12 bases in between. CDR3 coding DNA: TGCGCCAGCAGCTGGGGACTGGGGGACACCGGGGAGCTGTTTTTT. Protein product: CASSWGLGDTGELFF.

The chain joins TRBV7-6 to TRBJ1-4; weak D call: TRBD1 (6 bases). V lost 5 bases and J lost 5, with 12 bases in between. The CDR3 spans 14 residues. CDR1 and CDR2 (germline): SGHVS, FNYEAQ. CDR3 region: CASSQTGLNEKLFF. The CDR3 DNA sequence: TGTGCCAGCAGCCAGACAGGACTAAATGAAAAACTGTTTTTT.

V and J are TRBV15 and TRBJ1-3, with a tentative D call TRBD1 (5 bases). V was clipped by 4 bases and J by 2 bases, with 9 bases between them. There are 14 residues in the CDR3. Per germline, CDR1 LNHNV and CDR2 YYDKDF (reference sequence). DNA for the CDR3: TGTGCCACCAGCATGACAGAAACTGGAAACACCATATATTTT. Protein: CATSMTETGNTIYF.

This chain uses TRBV4-1 with TRBJ1-1; tentatively, D is TRBD1 (6 bases). The germline V and J ends were trimmed by 4 bases and 4 bases, with 22 bases remaining between them. CDR1 and CDR2 (germline): MGHRA, YSYEKL. The CDR3 extends over 17 amino acids. DNA for the CDR3: TGCGCCAGCAGCCGAGAAGCTTACAGGGAAGGTCGCACTGAAGCTTTCTTT. Protein: CASSREAYREGRTEAFF.

The V call is TRBV5-8, the J call TRBJ2-1; a weak D match, TRBD2 (5 bases). V gave up 4 bases and J gave up 8 bases, with 13 bases separating them. Germline CDR1 is SGHTS and CDR2 is YDEGEE. The CDR3 is 13 residues long. The CDR3, as DNA: TGTGCCAGCAGCCAACAATACGGGGATGAGCAGTTCTTC. This translates into CASSQQYGDEQFF.